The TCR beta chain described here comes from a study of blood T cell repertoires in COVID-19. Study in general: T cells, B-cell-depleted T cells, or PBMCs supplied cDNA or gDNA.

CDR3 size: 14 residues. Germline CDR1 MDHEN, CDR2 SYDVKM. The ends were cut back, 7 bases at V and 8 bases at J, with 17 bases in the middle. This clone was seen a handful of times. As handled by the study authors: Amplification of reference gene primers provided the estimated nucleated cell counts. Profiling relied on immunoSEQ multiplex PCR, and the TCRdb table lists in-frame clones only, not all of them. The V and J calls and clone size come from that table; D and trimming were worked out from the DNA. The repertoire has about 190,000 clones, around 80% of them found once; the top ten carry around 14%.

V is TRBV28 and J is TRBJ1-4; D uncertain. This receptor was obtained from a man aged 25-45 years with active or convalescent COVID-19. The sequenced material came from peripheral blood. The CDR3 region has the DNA TGTGCCAGCACCTCACAGTTGTCTGGGGAAAAACTGTTTTTT. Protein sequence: CASTSQLSGEKLFF.